A single TCR beta chain is shown here with its context. The run of the v3.0 immunoSEQ assay was at survey level. Sequenced by immunoSEQ multiplex PCR; TCRdb stores in-frame clones only, minus some. The data show 15,000 to 20,000 clones, with 76% seen just once and less than 10% held by the top ten. V was pared by 6 bases and J by 2 bases, with 11 bases between. Germline CDR1 SEHNR, CDR2 FQNEAQ (reference sequence). The CDR3 extends over 13 amino acids. The sample comes from a study of long-term antiretroviral therapy in people with HIV. This chain uses TRBV7-9 with TRBJ2-7; the D gene is possibly TRBD1 (6 bases). The source material was unsorted PBMCs, sampled 0.5 years before starting antiretroviral therapy. The receptor was isolated from a man younger than 35 with HIV. The CDR3: CASSQGPTYEQYF. CDR3 bases: TGTGCCAGCAGTCAGGGGCCTACCTACGAGCAGTACTTC.